The rows below give T cell receptor beta chains drawn from one sample of a study of blood T cell repertoires in COVID-19. Data came from immunoSEQ multiplex PCR; TCRdb stores just in-frame clones and leaves some out. The sample lists roughly 200,000 clones, about 86% occurring once. Sequences were obtained from peripheral blood. The origin of the receptors is a man between 40 and 49 years old with active or convalescent COVID-19. Both conserved end residues are part of each CDR3. A D gene is named only where the DNA matches it firmly. Expanded clones are given a class, and other clones once, few, many or no size at all.

DNA: TGTGCCATCAGTGACCCTAAAGAGGGCGGGCATGGCTACACCTTC
CDR3: CAISDPKEGGHGYTF
size: NA
D: NA
J: TRBJ1-2
V: TRBV10-3
length: 15

DNA: TGTGCCAGCAGTTCCCTCGGGAGGGGGCGAGGGAGGGACACTGAAGCTTTCTTT
CDR3: CASSSLGRGRGRDTEAFF
size: NA
D: TRBD1
J: TRBJ1-1
V: TRBV6-2/TRBV6-3
length: 18

DNA: TGCGCCAGCAGGGGCACAGGGGGCGTGGGAAACATTCAGTACTTC
CDR3: CASRGTGGVGNIQYF
size: NA
D: TRBD1
J: TRBJ2-4
V: TRBV5-1
length: 15

DNA: TGCGCCAGCAGAGGACTAGCGGATGACAATGAGCAGTTCTTC
CDR3: CASRGLADDNEQFF
size: few
D: TRBD2
J: TRBJ2-1
V: TRBV4-1
length: 14

DNA: TGTGCCACCAGTGACCGGGGACAGGGGAGAAGTGAGCAGTTCTTC
CDR3: CATSDRGQGRSEQFF
size: NA
D: TRBD1
J: TRBJ2-1
V: TRBV24-1
length: 15

DNA: TGTGCCAGCAGTCCAGGACAGGGCGTCCACCGAGGCTCCTACAATGAGCAGTTCTTC
CDR3: CASSPGQGVHRGSYNEQFF
size: NA
D: TRBD1
J: TRBJ2-1
V: TRBV28
length: 19

DNA: TGTGCCAGCAGTTACGGGCGGGGGGCTATTAATTCACCCCTCCACTTT
CDR3: CASSYGRGAINSPLHF
size: NA
D: NA
J: TRBJ1-6
V: TRBV6-5
length: 16

DNA: TGTGCCAGCTCACCACGCAGGTCCTCCTACGAGCAGTACTTC
CDR3: CASSPRRSSYEQYF
size: NA
D: NA
J: TRBJ2-7
V: TRBV18
length: 14

DNA: TGTGCCAGCAGCCCCGGAAGAGGGAGGACCATATATTTT
CDR3: CASSPGRGRTIYF
size: NA
D: NA
J: TRBJ1-3
V: TRBV11-2
length: 13

DNA: TGTGCCAGCAGCAACTGGGACAGTCCTAATTCACCCCTCCACTTT
CDR3: CASSNWDSPNSPLHF
size: NA
D: NA
J: TRBJ1-6
V: TRBV21-1
length: 15

DNA: TGCAGCGTCTGTAGGGGTAGCACAGATACGCAGTATTTT
CDR3: CSVCRGSTDTQYF
size: NA
D: NA
J: TRBJ2-3
V: TRBV29-1
length: 13

DNA: TGTGCCAGCAGCTTTTACGGCTACGAGCAGTACTTC
CDR3: CASSFYGYEQYF
size: few
D: NA
J: TRBJ2-7
V: TRBV5-4
length: 12

DNA: TGTGCCAGCAGGTTGGACAGTTATAATTCACCCCTCCACTTT
CDR3: CASRLDSYNSPLHF
size: NA
D: NA
J: TRBJ1-6
V: TRBV25-1
length: 14

DNA: TGTGCCAGCAGCCAAAGAGCCCTTAAGTACGAGCAGTACTTC
CDR3: CASSQRALKYEQYF
size: once
D: NA
J: TRBJ2-7
V: TRBV3-1/TRBV3-2
length: 14

DNA: TGTGCCAGCAGTTACCTGGGCTATGGCACTGAAGCTTTCTTT
CDR3: CASSYLGYGTEAFF
size: NA
D: NA
J: TRBJ1-1
V: TRBV6-2/TRBV6-3
length: 14

DNA: TGTGCCACCAGTGACACAGGACAGGGGAGTAATTCACCCCTCCACTTT
CDR3: CATSDTGQGSNSPLHF
size: NA
D: TRBD1
J: TRBJ1-6
V: TRBV24-1
length: 16

DNA: TGTGCCAGCAGTTACGGGAGGGCCCATGAGCAGTTCTTC
CDR3: CASSYGRAHEQFF
size: NA
D: TRBD2
J: TRBJ2-1
V: TRBV6-2/TRBV6-3
length: 13

DNA: TGTGCCAGCAGCCAAGTCGGGGGGACTGAAGCTTTCTTT
CDR3: CASSQVGGTEAFF
size: NA
D: NA
J: TRBJ1-1
V: TRBV4-2
length: 13

DNA: TGTGCCAGCAGCTCAACAAGTGACTTCAAGAGACCCCTCCACTTT
CDR3: CASSSTSDFKRPLHF
size: NA
D: NA
J: TRBJ1-6
V: TRBV21-1
length: 15

DNA: TGTGCCAGCAGCTGGCAGGCACTTAATGAAAAACTGTTTTTT
CDR3: CASSWQALNEKLFF
size: NA
D: NA
J: TRBJ1-4
V: TRBV7-2
length: 14

DNA: TGTGCCAGCAGTTTTCGGGGGGGTCAAGAGACCCAGTACTTC
CDR3: CASSFRGGQETQYF
size: NA
D: TRBD2
J: TRBJ2-5
V: TRBV27
length: 14

DNA: TGTGCCAGCAAAGAGTTTAGTTATCGCAATGAGCAGTTCTTC
CDR3: CASKEFSYRNEQFF
size: NA
D: NA
J: TRBJ2-1
V: TRBV2
length: 14

DNA: TGCGCCAGCAGCCAAGATGTGGGGGCTTATAATTCACCCCTCCACTTT
CDR3: CASSQDVGAYNSPLHF
size: NA
D: NA
J: TRBJ1-6
V: TRBV4-3
length: 16

DNA: TGTGCCAGCAGTTTTGGACAGGGACTGAACACTGAAGCTTTCTTT
CDR3: CASSFGQGLNTEAFF
size: NA
D: TRBD1
J: TRBJ1-1
V: TRBV11-2
length: 15

DNA: TGTGCCAGCAGACAGGGGGTGAACACTGAAGCTTTCTTT
CDR3: CASRQGVNTEAFF
size: NA
D: TRBD1
J: TRBJ1-1
V: TRBV6-6
length: 13

DNA: TGTGCCAGCAGTAGAGACAGGGTGGAGACCCAGTACTTC
CDR3: CASSRDRVETQYF
size: NA
D: TRBD1
J: TRBJ2-5
V: TRBV6-5
length: 13

DNA: TGTGCCAGCAGCTTGGCACTGAGCTCCTACAATGAGCAGTTCTTC
CDR3: CASSLALSSYNEQFF
size: NA
D: NA
J: TRBJ2-1
V: TRBV5-6
length: 15

DNA: TGTGCCAGCAGTTCAGGGGCCTTGTACACTGAAGCTTTCTTT
CDR3: CASSSGALYTEAFF
size: NA
D: NA
J: TRBJ1-1
V: TRBV13
length: 14

DNA: TGTGCCAGCAGCCCCCCGGGATCCCCAATGGGGACCCAGTACTTC
CDR3: CASSPPGSPMGTQYF
size: NA
D: NA
J: TRBJ2-5
V: TRBV6-5
length: 15

DNA: TGTGCCAGCAGTGACTGGCTCCCTGGGGCCAACGTCCTGACTTTC
CDR3: CASSDWLPGANVLTF
size: NA
D: NA
J: TRBJ2-6
V: TRBV2
length: 15

DNA: TGTGCCTGGGAAAAGGGACTAGCGGGTACAGATACGCAGTATTTT
CDR3: CAWEKGLAGTDTQYF
size: NA
D: TRBD2
J: TRBJ2-3
V: TRBV30
length: 15

DNA: TGTGCCAGCAGTTACGGCGTTAACTATGCCCAGCATTTT
CDR3: CASSYGVNYAQHF
size: once
D: NA
J: TRBJ1-5
V: TRBV6-2/TRBV6-3
length: 13

DNA: TGTGCCAGCAGAAGGACAAATAGTTCACCCCTCCACTTT
CDR3: CASRRTNSSPLHF
size: NA
D: NA
J: TRBJ1-6
V: TRBV28
length: 13

DNA: TGCGCCAGCAGCTGGGGGACTAGCGGGGGAAAGAGTGAGCAGTTCTTC
CDR3: CASSWGTSGGKSEQFF
size: NA
D: TRBD2
J: TRBJ2-1
V: TRBV5-1
length: 16

DNA: TGTGCCAGCAGCCCCTTGGAGGGCAAGCAGTACTTC
CDR3: CASSPLEGKQYF
size: NA
D: NA
J: TRBJ2-7
V: TRBV6-2/TRBV6-3
length: 12

DNA: TGTGCCAGCAGCATAACAGGGGGCGGTGAAGCTTTCTTT
CDR3: CASSITGGGEAFF
size: NA
D: TRBD1
J: TRBJ1-1
V: TRBV12-3/TRBV12-4
length: 13

DNA: TGTGCCAGTAGTATTAACGGGAATACTGAAGCTTTCTTT
CDR3: CASSINGNTEAFF
size: NA
D: NA
J: TRBJ1-1
V: TRBV19
length: 13

DNA: TGTGCCAGCAGTGAAGGCGGAAGAGACACAGATACGCAGTATTTT
CDR3: CASSEGGRDTDTQYF
size: NA
D: NA
J: TRBJ2-3
V: TRBV25-1
length: 15

DNA: TGTGCCAGCAGCGGGAGCAGACTAGCTATTTGCTACGAGCAGTACTTC
CDR3: CASSGSRLAICYEQYF
size: NA
D: NA
J: TRBJ2-7
V: TRBV21-1
length: 16

DNA: TGTGCCAGCAACCTGGGGGGAACTGGAAACACCATATATTTT
CDR3: CASNLGGTGNTIYF
size: NA
D: NA
J: TRBJ1-3
V: TRBV19
length: 14

DNA: TGTGCCAGCAGCTTAGGATGGAGGGGGCTGAATGAAAAACTGTTTTTT
CDR3: CASSLGWRGLNEKLFF
size: NA
D: TRBD1
J: TRBJ1-4
V: TRBV11-2
length: 16

DNA: TGTGCCTGGGCGCCGGGGACTAGCGTCGGTGAGCAGTTCTTC
CDR3: CAWAPGTSVGEQFF
size: NA
D: TRBD2
J: TRBJ2-1
V: TRBV30
length: 14

DNA: TGTGCCAGTAGTCCAAGGACTAGCGGAACCTACGAGCAGTACTTC
CDR3: CASSPRTSGTYEQYF
size: NA
D: TRBD2
J: TRBJ2-7
V: TRBV19
length: 15

DNA: TGTGCCAGCAGCTTAGTCTGGGGGACAGGGGCGAACACCGGGGAGCTGTTTTTT
CDR3: CASSLVWGTGANTGELFF
size: NA
D: TRBD1
J: TRBJ2-2
V: TRBV7-6
length: 18

DNA: TGTGCCAGCAGCTTCCGACAGGGGGGGCAAGAGACCCAGTACTTC
CDR3: CASSFRQGGQETQYF
size: NA
D: TRBD1
J: TRBJ2-5
V: TRBV5-6
length: 15